A single sample is the source of the 25 T cell receptor beta chains below, sequenced in a study of cytomegalovirus exposure and HLA in healthy donors (TCRdb year 2017). Receptor libraries were prepared by the immunoSEQ multiplex PCR assay. The multiplex PCR relied on a mix of 60 forward primers for TCR Vbeta segments and 13 reverse primers for TCR Jbeta segments. As stored in TCRdb, this immuneACCESS dataset retains in-frame rearrangements with V and J assigned. A fraction of the clones does not appear; measured against another copy, unresolved V genes explain less than half of the discrepancy, and the remainder lacks a known reason. In this sample the table shows about 160,000 clones, approximately 81% of which occur a single time. 0.35% to 0.45% of the sample is in the top ten clones. The sequenced sample consisted of PBMCs. These receptors all come from a boy younger than 10 in good health and CMV-seronegative.

The rearrangement links TRBV10-3 to TRBJ1-2; 8 bases match TRBD1. The CDR3 runs to 13 residues. The ends lost 9 bases at V and 4 bases at J; junction bases unmatched: 7. Germline CDR1 is ENHRY and CDR2 is SYGVKD. Here the CDR3 reads CAIGQGPSYGYTF. The CDR3 DNA sequence: TGTGCCATAGGACAGGGTCCTTCCTATGGCTACACCTTC.

CDR3 sequence: CASSFTGGTGELFF. CDR3 DNA: TGTGCCAGCAGTTTTACAGGGGGAACCGGGGAGCTGTTTTTT. The V gene is TRBV6-5, the J gene TRBJ2-2; 8 nucleotides align to TRBD1. With V trimmed by 4 bases and J by 5 bases, 3 bases remained unmatched. The germline V gene has CDR1 MNHEY and CDR2 SVGAGI. The CDR3 runs to 14 residues.

This clone was seen a handful of times. The chain carries TRBV6-1 and TRBJ1-2; 7 bases are shared with TRBD1. In germline, CDR1 is MNHNS, CDR2 SASEGT. J was trimmed by 5 bases and V by 7 bases; bases with no gene match: 7. This CDR3 is 13 amino acids long. The CDR3 is CASISDRVYGYTF. CDR3 bases: TGTGCCAGCATTAGTGACAGGGTTTATGGCTACACCTTC.

This clone appeared a single time. CDR3: CASSLGSGSRSGQETQYF. For the CDR3, the DNA is TGCGCCAGCAGCTTGGGTAGCGGGAGCAGGTCGGGGCAAGAGACCCAGTACTTC. The chain couples TRBV5-1 to TRBJ2-5; 9 bases align to TRBD2. Germline values: CDR1 SGHRS, CDR2 YFSETQ. The trim removed 0 bases at V and 2 bases at J, leaving 11 bases unmatched. The CDR3 contains 18 residues.

The chain recombines TRBV7-8 with TRBJ1-1; possibly TRBD1 for D (5 bases). The length of the CDR3 is 15 residues. Trimming stripped 5 bases from V and 0 bases from J, with 13 bases between. Germline V gene data show CDR1 as SGHVS and CDR2 as FQNEAQ. The CDR3, as DNA: TGTGCCAGCAGCCCCATCGGGGGGATGAACACTGAAGCTTTCTTT. Translation: CASSPIGGMNTEAFF.

This clone has just one count. V usage is TRBV4-2 and J usage is TRBJ2-3; D is uncertain. The CDR3 loop spans 14 amino acids. Trimming took off 0 bases at V and 1 base at J, with 5 bases between the two ends. The germline CDR1 and CDR2 sequences are LGHNA and YNFKEQ. This CDR3 is CASSQDLGTDTQYF. The CDR3 nucleotides read TGTGCCAGCAGCCAAGATTTAGGCACAGATACGCAGTATTTT.

V is TRBV23-1 and J is TRBJ2-1; 9 bases are a match to TRBD1. TRBV23-1 is assigned to the ORF class and has an uncertain function. Trimming cost V 0 bases and J 0 bases; bases outside gene matches: 3. The CDR3 totals 17 residues. The CDR3 spells CASSQSGTGSSYNEQFF. The CDR3 DNA is TGCGCCAGCAGTCAATCGGGGACAGGGAGCTCCTACAATGAGCAGTTCTTC.

The genes are TRBV6-1 and TRBJ2-1; 7 bases fit TRBD2. There are 18 residues in the CDR3. Germline CDR1 reads MNHNS; CDR2 reads SASEGT. V was pared by 3 bases and J by 3 bases, with 14 bases of the junction left unmatched. The CDR3 DNA sequence: TGTGCCAGCAGTGAGAACCCCGGGGTAGCGGGCCTCTACAATGAGCAGTTCTTC. It yields the protein CASSENPGVAGLYNEQFF.

The V and J genes are TRBV5-6 and TRBJ2-5; tentative D call: TRBD1 (6 bases). The CDR3 spans 13 residues. Germline-derived CDR1 and CDR2 are SGHDT and YYEEEE. The V end lost 0 bases, the J end lost 4 bases, and 7 bases lay between the germline ends. CDR3 loop: CASSLVRGETQYF. The CDR3 DNA reads TGTGCCAGCAGCTTGGTCAGGGGAGAGACCCAGTACTTC.

The chain employs TRBV5-4 and TRBJ2-1; D is possibly TRBD2 (6 bases). The CDR3 has 16 residues. CDR1 SGHNT and CDR2 YYREEE come from the germline V gene (reference sequence). V lost 0 bases and J 9 bases, leaving 19 bases between the germline ends. The CDR3 DNA is TGTGCCAGCAGCTTGGGCGGGGCGGGATTCGCTGGTGAGCAGTTCTTC. Its translation is CASSLGGAGFAGEQFF.

This chain uses TRBV5-4 with TRBJ2-1; no firm D call. The V end lost 2 bases, the J end lost 0 bases, and 9 bases lay between the germline ends. Per germline, CDR1 SGHNT and CDR2 YYREEE (reference sequence). CDR3 length: 15 residues. The CDR3 region has the DNA TGTGCCAGCAGCTTAGAGGTAGGCTCCTACAATGAGCAGTTCTTC. Its translation is CASSLEVGSYNEQFF.

This chain joins TRBV5-4 and TRBJ2-1; no reliable D call. Deletions cut 3 bases from V and 6 bases from J, with 10 bases between. The germline CDR1 and CDR2 sequences are SGHNT and YYREEE (reference sequence). CDR3 size: 13 residues. This CDR3 reads CASSSRPSNEQFF. In DNA, the CDR3 is TGTGCCAGCAGCTCGAGGCCCTCCAATGAGCAGTTCTTC. The whole variable domain, filled in from reference TRBV5-4 and TRBJ2-1, reads ETGVTQSPTHLIKTRGQQVTLRCSSQSGHNTVSWYQQALGQGPQFIFQYYREEENGRGNFPPRFSGLQFPNYSSELNVNALELDDSALYLCASSSRPSNEQFFGPGTRLTVL.

The rearrangement links TRBV27 to TRBJ2-7; D remains unclear. V lost 3 bases and J 0 bases, leaving 9 bases between the germline ends. CDR1 is MNHEY, CDR2 SMNVEV, per germline (reference sequence). The CDR3 extends over 14 amino acids. The CDR3 bases are TGTGCCAGCAGTTTGGCCCGAAACTCCTACGAGCAGTACTTC. This translates into CASSLARNSYEQYF.

The CDR3 nucleotides are TGCGCCAGCAGCTTGGGGGGGGCTAGCGGGAGCCATGAGCAGTTCTTC. Protein product: CASSLGGASGSHEQFF. V gene TRBV5-1 combines with J gene TRBJ2-1; 10 positions agree with TRBD2. Trimming took 0 bases from V and 8 from J; bases not matched to a gene: 8. Germline assignment: CDR1 SGHRS and CDR2 YFSETQ. This CDR3 contains 16 residues.

J is TRBJ2-1 and V is TRBV29-1; 9 nucleotides line up with TRBD1. With 6 bases clipped from V and 6 bases from J, the junction kept 6 bases outside the gene matches. Germline values: CDR1 SQVTM, CDR2 ANQGSEA. The CDR3 has 13 residues. The CDR3 DNA reads as TGCAGCGTGCATCCGGGACAGGGCAATGAGCAGTTCTTC. It translates to CSVHPGQGNEQFF.

This chain joins TRBV27 and TRBJ1-1; 9 bases are a match to TRBD1. Germline V gene data show CDR1 as MNHEY and CDR2 as SMNVEV (reference sequence). There are 16 residues in the CDR3. V dropped 7 bases and J dropped 1; count of bases not matched to a gene: 10. In DNA form, the CDR3 reads TGTGCCAGCAAACCGTGGGACAGGGAGCCGAACACTGAAGCTTTCTTT. This gives the protein CASKPWDREPNTEAFF.

The J gene is TRBJ2-5, the V gene TRBV13; TRBD1 aligns across 8 bases. The CDR3 sequence is 14 residues long. The germline CDR1 and CDR2 sequences are PRHDT and FYEKMQ (reference sequence). V shed 5 bases, J shed 5 bases, and the junction held 7 bases outside the gene matches. CDR3 sequence: CASSLDREGETQYF. The CDR3, as DNA: TGTGCCAGCAGCCTGGACAGGGAAGGGGAGACCCAGTACTTC.

The chain carries TRBV2 and TRBJ2-1; TRBD2 matches 7 bases. CDR1 is SNHLY, CDR2 FYNNEI, per germline. The V and J ends lost 8 bases and 0 bases, in that order; junction bases with no gene match: 1. This CDR3 has 13 amino acids. The CDR3 nucleotides read TGTGCCAGCGGGAGGGTCTCCTACAATGAGCAGTTCTTC. Translated: CASGRVSYNEQFF.

V usage is TRBV2 and J usage is TRBJ1-1, with D perhaps TRBD1 (5 bases). V lost 6 bases and J 5 bases, leaving 25 bases between the germline ends. The CDR3 consists of 17 residues. Germline V gene lookup returns CDR1 SNHLY and CDR2 FYNNEI. The CDR3 reads CASSLRLWAGGGTEAFF. CDR3 nucleotides: TGTGCCAGCAGCCTCAGATTGTGGGCCGGGGGGGGGACTGAAGCTTTCTTT.

This clone was recorded a few times. The chain has TRBV2 and TRBJ1-1, with 8 bases that match TRBD1. The ends lost 6 bases at V and 6 bases at J; junction bases unmatched: 6. Germline CDR1 reads SNHLY; CDR2 reads FYNNEI. This CDR3 is 13 amino acids long. The CDR3 bases are TGTGCCAGCAGCAGACAGGGGCGATCTGAAGCTTTCTTT. It is translated as CASSRQGRSEAFF.

In DNA form, the CDR3 reads TGTGCCAGCAGCTCAAGGGCGGGAGAGCCAAATGAGCAGTTCTTC. Translated: CASSSRAGEPNEQFF. The chain employs TRBV7-8 and TRBJ2-1; 7 bases align to TRBD2. The trim removed 4 bases at V and 7 bases at J, leaving 10 bases unmatched. Germline CDR1 reads SGHVS; CDR2 reads FQNEAQ. This CDR3 comprises 15 residues.

DNA for the CDR3: TGTGCCAGCACTACAGGGGGCGGCCGCTACACCTTC. This encodes CASTTGGGRYTF. J is TRBJ1-2 and V is TRBV2; 9 bases are shared with TRBD1. This CDR3 comprises 12 residues. Germline values: CDR1 SNHLY, CDR2 FYNNEI. J lost 9 bases, V lost 7 bases, and 6 bases had no gene match. Complete variable domain (other parts from reference TRBV2 and TRBJ1-2): EPEVTQTPSHQVTQMGQEVILRCVPISNHLYFYWYRQILGQKVEFLVSFYNNEISEKSEIFDDQFSVERPDGSNFTLKIRSTKLEDSAMYFCASTTGGGRYTFGSGTRLTVV.

Regarding this clone: The junction and the germline gene differ at one end; a read error may be behind it. The rearrangement uses TRBV7-7 and TRBJ2-1; possible D gene TRBD2, 6 bases. The CDR3 loop spans 15 amino acids. From germline, CDR1 is SSHAT and CDR2 FNYEAQ (reference sequence). The CDR3 protein is CASSLGGSNHNEQFF. CDR3 DNA sequence: TGTGCTAGCAGCTTAGGAGGGAGTAACCACAATGAGCAGTTCTTC.

V gene TRBV5-1 combines with J gene TRBJ2-1, with D tentatively TRBD1 (6 bases). Trimming took 4 bases from V and 0 from J, leaving 23 bases between them. The germline gives CDR1 SGHRS, CDR2 YFSETQ. This CDR3 has 19 amino acids. As DNA, the CDR3 is TGCGCCAGCAGCCGTTATAGCCAATCCGGGACAAGCTCCTACAATGAGCAGTTCTTC. This translates into CASSRYSQSGTSSYNEQFF.

This chain joins TRBV18 and TRBJ2-3, with a tentative D call TRBD2 (6 bases). The length of the CDR3 is 15 residues. CDR1 is KGHSH and CDR2 is LQKENI in the germline V gene. Trimming cost V 0 bases and J 1 base, with 8 bases left between them. CDR3 nucleotides: TGTGCCAGCTCACCACCCGGGACTGGCACAGATACGCAGTATTTT. It specifies CASSPPGTGTDTQYF.